The 25 T cell receptor beta chains below were found in one sample sequenced in a study of T cells after yellow fever vaccination. Via MiXCR, TCRdb re-called the 5' RACE reads, giving one row per CDR3 protein. This table has 450,000 to 550,000 distinct CDR3 sequences, about 19% appearing once. The source was PBMCs, collected 15 days after the yellow fever booster vaccination. Every receptor here comes from a man under 40 who received the YFV17D yellow fever vaccine.

This clonotype has just one count. This chain uses TRBV20-1 with TRBJ2-5; 8 nucleotides align to TRBD2. Unmatched junction bases numbered 11, after V lost 3 bases and J lost 5 bases. Germline CDR1 and CDR2: DFQATT and SNEGSKA (reference sequence). The length of the CDR3 is 15 residues. CDR3 in amino acids: CSASGRAGTMETQYF. The CDR3 bases are TGCAGTGCTAGCGGGAGGGCCGGTACGATGGAGACCCAGTACTTC.

The chain employs TRBV7-9 and TRBJ2-4, with D possibly matching TRBD2 (6 bases). CDR1 is SEHNR, CDR2 FQNEAQ, per germline (reference sequence). V lost 3 bases and J 1 base, leaving 13 bases between the germline ends. CDR3 length equals 16 residues. CDR3 in amino acids: CASSFSGAAAKNIQYF. The CDR3 DNA is TGTGCCAGCAGCTTTAGCGGAGCCGCCGCCAAAAACATTCAGTACTTC.

This clonotype has only one observation. The chain has TRBV5-1 and TRBJ2-7, with 8 nucleotides matching TRBD2. This CDR3 spans 16 amino acids. Germline loops: CDR1 SGHRS, CDR2 YFSETQ. The trim removed 0 bases at V and 2 bases at J, leaving 7 bases unmatched. The CDR3 coding sequence is TGCGCCAGCAGCTTGGACAGGGCCGGGGGGGCCTACGAGCAGTACTTC. Translation: CASSLDRAGGAYEQYF.

This clonotype was observed a few times. DNA for the CDR3: TGTGCCATCTCCCGGGGGTGGGAGTACACCGGGGAGCTGTTTTTT. It specifies CAISRGWEYTGELFF. The V gene is TRBV6-1, the J gene TRBJ2-2, with D possibly being TRBD2 (6 bases). V lost 10 bases and J lost 3, with 18 bases in between. This CDR3 region has 15 residues. Germline values: CDR1 MNHNS, CDR2 SASEGT.

Only a few counts were recorded for this clonotype. The chain employs TRBV5-5 and TRBJ2-1; D gene uncertain. This CDR3 contains 15 residues. Germline V gene lookup returns CDR1 SGHKS and CDR2 YYEKEE (reference sequence). V was cut by 5 bases and J by 2 bases, with 14 bases left in between. CDR3 region: CASRSLRDAYNEQFF. The CDR3 nucleotides are TGTGCCAGCAGATCCCTTAGAGATGCCTACAATGAGCAGTTCTTC.

This clonotype was seen more than once but under ten times. The chain has TRBV7-8 and TRBJ1-5, with D possibly matching TRBD1 (6 bases). CDR1 is SGHVS, CDR2 FQNEAQ, per germline. The V end was cut by 5 bases, the J end by 0 bases, with 11 bases between. CDR3 length: 15 amino acids. This chain's CDR3 is CASSLQGNSNQPQHF. The CDR3, as DNA: TGTGCCAGCAGCCTACAGGGTAATAGCAATCAGCCCCAGCATTTT.

In this sample, this clonotype turned up a few times. The gene calls are TRBV18 and TRBJ2-1; 7 nucleotides align to TRBD1. The CDR3 is made up of 14 amino acids. Germline V gives CDR1 KGHSH, CDR2 LQKENI. Trimming removed 3 bases from V and 9 bases from J; junction bases left unmatched: 8. CDR3 amino acids: CASSPTGIRSEQFF. The CDR3, as DNA: TGTGCCAGCTCACCGACAGGGATTCGATCTGAGCAGTTCTTC.

The gene calls are TRBV29-1 and TRBJ2-2; 10 nucleotides agree with TRBD1. V was pared by 7 bases and J by 7 bases, with 9 bases of the junction left unmatched. The CDR3 contains 14 residues. In germline, CDR1 is SQVTM, CDR2 ANQGSEA. The DNA of the CDR3 is TGCAGCGGTCGTGAGACAGGGGGCTTCGGGGAGCTGTTTTTT. This codes for CSGRETGGFGELFF.

This clonotype has a handful of counts. The chain combines TRBV29-1 with TRBJ1-1; D remains ambiguous. This CDR3 has 12 residues. Germline V CDR1 and CDR2: SQVTM, ANQGSEA. Trimming removed 6 bases from V and 0 bases from J, with 8 bases in between. The CDR3 spells CSVRHLNTEAFF. The CDR3 DNA sequence: TGCAGCGTCCGACACCTGAACACTGAAGCTTTCTTT.

This clonotype appeared a few times. The chain carries TRBV19 and TRBJ2-5, with D perhaps matching TRBD1 or TRBD2 (6 bases each). V was trimmed by 4 bases and J by 1 base, leaving 13 bases between them. The germline CDR1 and CDR2 sequences are LNHDA and SQIVND (reference sequence). The CDR3 is 15 residues long. The CDR3 loop reads CASSSLGGIQETQYF. The CDR3 DNA is TGTGCCAGTAGTAGCCTAGGGGGGATCCAAGAGACCCAGTACTTC.

This chain uses TRBV6-2 or TRBV6-3 with TRBJ2-5; a possible D gene is TRBD1 (6 bases). CDR1 is MNHEY, CDR2 SVGEGT, per germline. Trimming pared 7 bases from V and 8 bases from J, leaving 17 bases between. The CDR3 length is 13 residues. CDR3 in amino acids: CASTRQAYGTQYF. The CDR3 region has the DNA TGTGCCAGCACTCGACAGGCCTACGGAACCCAGTACTTC.

This clonotype was seen only a few times. The genes are TRBV11-2 and TRBJ2-1, with D tentatively TRBD2 (6 bases). This CDR3 spans 15 amino acids. The germline V gene encodes CDR1 SGHAT and CDR2 FQNNGV. Trimming took 1 base from V and 1 from J, leaving 8 bases between them. The CDR3 loop is CASSLVAGSYNEQFF. In nucleotides, the CDR3 is TGTGCCAGCAGCTTAGTGGCGGGGTCCTACAATGAGCAGTTCTTC.

CDR3 sequence (DNA): TGTGCCAGCAGCACCTCCACGGGCACAGATACGCAGTATTTT. Its translation: CASSTSTGTDTQYF. This rearrangement joins TRBV12-3 or TRBV12-4 to TRBJ2-3; D ambiguous. The CDR3 covers 14 residues. Trimming took off 6 bases at V and 1 base at J, with 11 bases between the two ends.

This clonotype was recorded a few times. V is TRBV29-1 and J is TRBJ2-7; D gene ambiguous. CDR1 and CDR2 from the germline V gene are SQVTM and ANQGSEA. The CDR3 consists of 12 residues. Trimming cost V 3 bases and J 4 bases, with 10 bases left between them. The CDR3 protein is CSVEGVGYEQYF. As DNA, the CDR3 is TGCAGCGTTGAGGGTGTCGGGTACGAGCAGTACTTC.

The CDR3 loop is CASSYRDGKNIQYF. CDR3 nucleotides: TGTGCCAGCAGCTACAGGGACGGAAAAAACATTCAGTACTTC. The rearrangement joins TRBV14 to TRBJ2-4, with D perhaps TRBD1 (6 bases). Trimming removed 5 bases at V and 4 bases at J, with 12 bases between. Germline V CDR1 and CDR2: SGHDN, FVKESK. This CDR3 has 14 residues. Filled out from reference TRBV14 and TRBJ2-4, the complete variable domain reads EAGVTQFPSHSVIEKGQTVTLRCDPISGHDNLYWYRRVMGKEIKFLLHFVKESKQDESGMPNNRFLAERTGGTYSTLKVQPAELEDSGVYFCASSYRDGKNIQYFGAGTRLSVL.

The rearrangement links TRBV7-9 to TRBJ2-7, with TRBD1 as a possible D gene (5 bases). Germline-derived CDR1 and CDR2 are SEHNR and FQNEAQ (reference sequence). V was cut by 1 base and J by 2 bases, with 9 bases left in between. This CDR3 has 14 amino acids. The CDR3, as DNA: TGTGCCAGCAGCTTAGGGTACAGGCCCTACGAGCAGTACTTC. Its protein product is CASSLGYRPYEQYF. The whole variable domain, filled in from reference TRBV7-9 and TRBJ2-7, reads DTGVSQNPRHKITKRGQNVTFRCDPISEHNRLYWYRQTLGQGPEFLTYFQNEAQLEKSRLLSDRFSAERPKGSFSTLEIQRTEQGDSAMYLCASSLGYRPYEQYFGPGTRLTVT.

This clonotype was seen a handful of times. The chain uses TRBV7-9 and TRBJ2-1; 7 bases match TRBD1. V was pared by 4 bases and J by 6 bases, with 3 bases of the junction left unmatched. The CDR3 covers 13 residues. Germline CDR1 is SEHNR and CDR2 is FQNEAQ (reference sequence). As DNA, the CDR3 is TGTGCCAGCAGCTGGGACAGACTCAATGAGCAGTTCTTC. Protein sequence: CASSWDRLNEQFF.

In its sample, this clonotype was seen many times. This chain joins TRBV12-3 or TRBV12-4 and TRBJ2-1; the D gene is possibly TRBD2 (5 bases). Trimming stripped 2 bases from V and 3 bases from J, with 11 bases between. This CDR3 is built from 15 residues. The CDR3 DNA sequence: TGTGCCAGCAGTTTAAGTCACGGGGACTACAATGAGCAGTTCTTC. Its translation is CASSLSHGDYNEQFF.

This clonotype came up a few times. This chain joins TRBV7-2 and TRBJ2-1; a weak D match, TRBD1 (5 bases). Per the germline V gene, CDR1 is SGHTA and CDR2 is FQGNSA. Trimming took 1 base from V and 4 from J, leaving 11 bases between them. This CDR3 has 15 amino acids. This chain's CDR3 is CASSLGSGLYNEQFF. The CDR3 DNA sequence: TGTGCCAGCAGCTTAGGTTCAGGGTTATACAATGAGCAGTTCTTC.

This clonotype was counted a few times. The rearrangement links TRBV5-6 to TRBJ2-4; 11 nucleotides agree with TRBD2. V lost 3 bases and J lost 0; bases outside the gene matches: 2. The germline V gene encodes CDR1 SGHDT and CDR2 YYEEEE. The CDR3 is 16 amino acids. CDR3 nucleotide sequence: TGTGCCAGCAGCTACGGACTAGCGGGAGCCAAAAACATTCAGTACTTC. Protein product: CASSYGLAGAKNIQYF.

This chain joins TRBV28 and TRBJ2-1, with 7 bases lining up with TRBD2. Losses at the gene ends were 7 bases for V and 2 bases for J; bases not matched to a gene: 11. Germline assignment: CDR1 MDHEN and CDR2 SYDVKM. The CDR3 contains 16 residues. CDR3 bases: TGTGCCAGCAAGGATGAACCGCTAGCGGCCTACAATGAGCAGTTCTTC. Residues: CASKDEPLAAYNEQFF. Complete variable domain (other parts from reference TRBV28 and TRBJ2-1): DVKVTQSSRYLVKRTGEKVFLECVQDMDHENMFWYRQDPGLGLRLIYFSYDVKMKEKGDIPEGYSVSREKKERFSLILESASTNQTSMYLCASKDEPLAAYNEQFFGPGTRLTVL.

This clonotype was found a few times. The V gene is TRBV6-5, the J gene TRBJ1-2; possible D gene TRBD1, 5 bases. The V end was cut by 4 bases, the J end by 12 bases, with 15 bases between. Germline CDR1 reads MNHEY; CDR2 reads SVGAGI. This CDR3 region has 12 residues. CDR3 coding DNA: TGTGCCAGCAGTTTCTCAGGGATTGAGAACACCTTC. Translating it yields CASSFSGIENTF.

The rearrangement links TRBV7-6 to TRBJ2-5, with a possible D match to TRBD2 (7 bases). CDR1 and CDR2 from the germline V gene are SGHVS and FNYEAQ. Trimming took 0 bases from V and 10 from J, leaving 15 bases between them. The CDR3 extends over 14 amino acids. CDR3 in DNA: TGTGCCAGCAGCTTAGCCCAGGGGCAGCGGGGCCAGTACTTC. Translating it yields CASSLAQGQRGQYF.

This clonotype occurred a few times. The V and J genes are TRBV5-5 and TRBJ2-3; TRBD2 aligns across 8 bases. Germline V gene data show CDR1 as SGHKS and CDR2 as YYEKEE (reference sequence). J was trimmed by 7 bases and V by 0 bases; bases with no gene match: 10. The CDR3 loop spans 16 amino acids. The DNA of the CDR3 is TGTGCCAGCAGCTTGGAGGGACTAGGGGTGATACATACGCAGTATTTT. Its protein is CASSLEGLGVIHTQYF.

The chain couples TRBV30 to TRBJ1-2; D is unclear. The ends were cut back, 2 bases at V and 0 bases at J, with 10 bases in the middle. The CDR3 loop spans 14 amino acids. From germline, CDR1 is GTSNPN and CDR2 SVGIG (reference sequence). The CDR3 region has the DNA TGTGCCTGGAGTCCCGGGTTCTCTAACTATGGCTACACCTTC. Protein: CAWSPGFSNYGYTF.